This entry lists 20 T cell receptor beta chains sequenced from one sample in a study of blood T cells in healthy people across ages (dated by TCRdb to between 2014 and 2017). The method was 5' RACE. Sequenced using an Illumina HiSeq 2500. A second PCR of about 6 to 12 cycles was run with a J-beta primer mix and a sample-barcoded 5' primer. Clones were called with MiXCR by TCRdb after fastp trimmed the public reads at Q25, and only in-frame beta chains were retained. All rows with the same CDR3 protein become a single entry with the most common DNA and genes. Here the sample has about 1.1 million distinct CDR3 sequences; around two fifths occur a single time. Roughly 14% of the sample is taken by the ten largest. The sample consisted of blood. These receptors came from a man younger than 35 in good health.

The rearrangement uses TRBV25-1 and TRBJ2-1; no reliable D call. The CDR3 consists of 12 residues. Germline lookup yields CDR1 MGHDK and CDR2 SYGVNS. The ends were cut back, 6 bases at V and 2 bases at J, with 5 bases in the middle. CDR3 loop: CASRRTYNEQFF. The CDR3 bases are TGTGCCAGCAGAAGGACCTACAATGAGCAGTTCTTC.

The rearrangement joins TRBV7-9 to TRBJ2-3; 8 bases fit TRBD2. Trimming at V came to 3 bases and at J to 4 bases, leaving 3 bases not matched to a gene. The V gene's germline CDR1 is SEHNR and CDR2 FQNEAQ (reference sequence). The CDR3 covers 14 residues. The CDR3 spells CASSFSGVADTQYF. CDR3 bases: TGTGCCAGCAGCTTTAGCGGGGTCGCAGATACGCAGTATTTT.

The V call is TRBV6-6, the J call TRBJ1-1, with D hard to call. Trimming cost V 2 bases and J 1 base, with 11 bases left between them. The CDR3 is made up of 15 amino acids. From germline, CDR1 is MNHNY and CDR2 SVGAGI (reference sequence). CDR3 in amino acids: CASSYPAGANTEAFF. CDR3 in DNA: TGTGCCAGCAGTTACCCCGCGGGCGCGAACACTGAAGCTTTCTTT.

The V call is TRBV12-3 or TRBV12-4, the J call TRBJ2-1; D not resolved. The J call could be wrong; TRBJ2-7 is a better fit for the DNA end. The CDR3 has 15 amino acids. The DNA for the CDR3 is TGTGCCAGCAGTTTGAGGCCGTCCTCCTACAATGAGCAGTACTTC. Protein product: CASSLRPSSYNEQYF.

The chain has TRBV3-1 and TRBJ2-2; D may match TRBD1 or TRBD2 (5 bases each). The germline V gene encodes CDR1 LGHDT and CDR2 YNNKEL (reference sequence). The germline V and J ends were trimmed by 4 bases and 4 bases, with 16 bases remaining between them. CDR3 length: 16 amino acids. CDR3 amino acids: CASSRDRGRPTGELFF. The DNA of the CDR3 is TGTGCCAGCAGCCGAGACAGAGGGAGACCCACCGGGGAGCTGTTTTTT.

This clonotype occurred a few times. The chain couples TRBV12-3 or TRBV12-4 to TRBJ2-2; no clear D. The V gene lost 8 bases and the J gene lost 6 bases, with 10 bases spanning the gap. The CDR3 totals 12 residues. The CDR3 DNA reads as TGTGCCAGCGGCTCTAGGGCCGGGGAGCTGTTTTTT. Translation gives CASGSRAGELFF.

The gene calls are TRBV5-1 and TRBJ1-1; weak D call: TRBD1 (5 bases). The V and J ends lost 1 base and 1 base respectively, with 11 bases between them. This CDR3 is 15 amino acids long. Germline V CDR1 and CDR2: SGHRS, YFSETQ. The CDR3 DNA follows: TGCGCCAGCAGCTTGCCGCGGGACCCGAACACTGAAGCTTTCTTT. Protein product: CASSLPRDPNTEAFF.

V usage is TRBV14 and J usage is TRBJ2-7, with D maybe TRBD1 (6 bases). Trimming took 5 bases from V and 6 from J, leaving 14 bases between them. The CDR3 is 13 residues long. Germline V CDR1 and CDR2: SGHDN, FVKESK. DNA for the CDR3: TGTGCCAGCAGCTTGCACACAGGGCCCGAGCAGTACTTC. The encoded protein is CASSLHTGPEQYF.

The chain uses TRBV9 and TRBJ1-1, with D unresolved. The CDR3 runs 14 residues. V was shortened by 3 bases and J by 1 base, with 10 bases between the two germline ends. The V gene's germline CDR1 is SGDLS and CDR2 YYNGEE. Here the CDR3 reads CASSESTGNTEAFF. CDR3 in DNA: TGTGCCAGCAGCGAATCGACTGGGAACACTGAAGCTTTCTTT.

In this sample, this clonotype turned up a few times. V usage is TRBV5-1 and J usage is TRBJ1-4; TRBD1 agrees at 7 bases. The CDR3 length is 14 residues. Germline V lookup: CDR1 SGHRS, CDR2 YFSETQ. Trimming cost V 7 bases and J 10 bases; bases outside gene matches: 13. Written as DNA, the CDR3 is TGCGCCAGCGGACCGGGACAGCGAGCGGGAAAACTGTTTTTT. Amino acid sequence: CASGPGQRAGKLFF.

The chain uses TRBV4-2 and TRBJ2-4; TRBD2 matches at 7 bases. CDR3 length equals 16 residues. Losses at the gene ends were 0 bases for V and 0 bases for J; bases not matched to a gene: 2. Germline CDR1 LGHNA, CDR2 YNFKEQ. The chain's CDR3 is CASSQDLAVAKNIQYF. Written as DNA, the CDR3 is TGTGCCAGCAGCCAAGACCTAGCGGTAGCCAAAAACATTCAGTACTTC.

V is TRBV20-1 and J is TRBJ1-4; D not certain. Germline lookup yields CDR1 DFQATT and CDR2 SNEGSKA (reference sequence). The germline V and J ends were trimmed by 6 bases and 4 bases, with 9 bases remaining between them. This CDR3 spans 12 amino acids. This CDR3 is CSATELNEKLFF. For the CDR3, the DNA is TGCAGTGCAACCGAACTTAATGAAAAACTGTTTTTT.

The V gene is TRBV2, the J gene TRBJ1-5, with 7 bases that match TRBD1. J was trimmed by 11 bases and V by 6 bases; bases with no gene match: 13. Germline CDR1 reads SNHLY; CDR2 reads FYNNEI. This CDR3 has 14 amino acids. CDR3 in amino acids: CASSRDSPYVAQHF. The CDR3 nucleotides are TGTGCCAGCAGCCGGGACAGCCCCTATGTGGCCCAGCATTTT.

As concerns this clonotype: Relative to the germline gene, one junction end is altered; a read error may explain this. The chain couples TRBV5-4 to TRBJ2-1, with D perhaps given as TRBD1 or TRBD2 (5 bases each). Germline V gene lookup returns CDR1 SGHNT and CDR2 YYREEE (reference sequence). The CDR3 is made up of 14 amino acids. The chain's CDR3 is CACSTGTRYNEQFF. The CDR3, as DNA: TGTGCCTGCAGCACCGGGACCCGATACAATGAGCAGTTCTTC.

This chain links TRBV24-1 with TRBJ2-5; possible D gene TRBD1, 6 bases. The CDR3 consists of 15 residues. From germline, CDR1 is KGHDR and CDR2 SFDVKD. With 1 base removed from V and 0 bases from J, the gap between germline ends came to 8 bases. This CDR3 is CATSDFAGDQETQYF. DNA of the CDR3: TGTGCCACCAGTGATTTCGCAGGGGACCAAGAGACCCAGTACTTC.

The chain links TRBV29-1 to TRBJ1-1, with D unclear. The germline V gene has CDR1 SQVTM and CDR2 ANQGSEA. With 5 bases removed from V and 0 bases from J, the gap between germline ends came to 10 bases. This CDR3 region has 13 residues. The CDR3 DNA reads TGCAGCGTTTCACCAGTCCTGAACACTGAAGCTTTCTTT. Translation gives CSVSPVLNTEAFF.

The chain is built from TRBV6-6 and TRBJ2-7; TRBD1 might be the D (6 bases). The length of the CDR3 is 13 residues. CDR1 MNHNY and CDR2 SVGAGI come from the germline V gene (reference sequence). Trimming took 8 bases from V and 2 from J, leaving 13 bases between them. CDR3 coding DNA: TGTGCCAGCCTCCGGACAGCGCCCTACGAGCAGTACTTC. Translating it yields CASLRTAPYEQYF.

This clonotype came up a few times. V usage is TRBV4-1 and J usage is TRBJ2-6; unclear D gene. Germline V gene lookup returns CDR1 MGHRA and CDR2 YSYEKL. The CDR3 consists of 17 residues. Between the trimmed V and J ends, which lost 2 bases and 0 bases, there was a span of 11 bases. DNA of the CDR3: TGCGCCAGCAGCCAACTTCCCCGGATCTCTGGGGCCAACGTCCTGACTTTC. This encodes CASSQLPRISGANVLTF.

This clonotype was counted many times. The rearrangement links TRBV9 to TRBJ1-4; D is unclear. V lost 3 bases to trimming and J lost 6 bases, with 6 bases between them. This CDR3 is built from 12 residues. Germline V lookup: CDR1 SGDLS, CDR2 YYNGEE. CDR3 sequence (DNA): TGTGCCAGCAGCGGTGATGATGAAAAACTGTTTTTT. Translation gives CASSGDDEKLFF.

The chain is built from TRBV29-1 and TRBJ2-1, with a possible D match to TRBD1 (6 bases). Per the germline V gene, CDR1 is SQVTM and CDR2 is ANQGSEA. V lost 2 bases and J lost 6, with 29 bases in between. CDR3 length: 19 residues. The CDR3 here is CSVEPDWQGWSRVGNEQFF. CDR3 coding DNA: TGCAGCGTTGAACCTGACTGGCAGGGGTGGTCCCGCGTGGGCAATGAGCAGTTCTTC.